Below, 10 T cell receptor beta chains from the same sample are listed, as sequenced in a study of neoadjuvant anti-PD-1 for oral cavity cancer. Time point described: after neoadjuvant nivolumab, at surgical resection. Sequencing was performed with immunoSEQ multiplex PCR; in TCRdb, only in-frame clones are kept and a portion is missing. The top ten hold about 3.4% of the sample, which has just over 65,000 clones, around 84% seen once. Specimen: PBMCs, collected after nivolumab (anti-PD-1) treatment. The origin of the receptors is a person aged 35 to 85 with oral cavity squamous cell carcinoma.

In its sample, this clone was seen a few times. This sequence joins TRBV10-3 and TRBJ2-7; D is ambiguous. The CDR3 runs to 13 residues. CDR1 and CDR2 (germline): ENHRY, SYGVKD. The germline V and J ends were trimmed by 4 bases and 4 bases, with 11 bases remaining between them. The CDR3: CAISGNDGYEQYF. DNA of the CDR3: TGTGCCATCAGTGGAAACGACGGTTACGAGCAGTACTTC.

This chain links TRBV4-2 with TRBJ2-1, with TRBD1 matching 8 bases. This CDR3 is 16 amino acids long. CDR1 LGHNA and CDR2 YNFKEQ come from the germline V gene. V lost 5 bases to trimming and J lost 7 bases; unmatched junction nucleotides: 13. In nucleotides, the CDR3 is TGTGCCAGCAGCAGTTCCCCGCTCACAGGGGGTAATGAGCAGTTCTTC. This encodes CASSSSPLTGGNEQFF.

A remark on this clone: The junction shows a germline mismatch at one end, possibly a read error. V gene TRBV2 combines with J gene TRBJ1-4; D gene unclear. Germline CDR1 reads SNHLY; CDR2 reads FYNNEI. The CDR3 runs to 16 residues. CDR3 sequence (DNA): TGTGCCAGCAGTCCCTTCGCCAGCGCGGCTAACGAAAAACTGTTTTTT. It specifies CASSPFASAANEKLFF.

This chain uses TRBV6-5 with TRBJ2-2; 9 positions match TRBD2. The CDR3 consists of 15 residues. The germline V gene encodes CDR1 MNHEY and CDR2 SVGAGI. Unmatched junction bases numbered 4, after V lost 2 bases and J lost 6 bases. The CDR3 nucleotides read TGTGCCAGCAGTTACGCGGGGGGGGCGGCCGGGGAGCTGTTTTTT. Residues: CASSYAGGAAGELFF.

V usage is TRBV5-6 and J usage is TRBJ2-3; perhaps TRBD2 as D (6 bases). This CDR3 contains 13 residues. In germline, CDR1 is SGHDT, CDR2 YYEEEE. Trimming took off 3 bases at V and 4 bases at J, with 9 bases between the two ends. The CDR3 loop is CASSSTRPDTQYF. Here the CDR3 DNA reads TGTGCCAGCAGCTCGACTAGACCAGATACGCAGTATTTT.

The CDR3 DNA follows: TGTGCCAGTAGTTTTCAGGGTTTCACTGAAGCTTTCTTT. Residues: CASSFQGFTEAFF. This chain joins TRBV19 and TRBJ1-1, with D possibly being TRBD1 (5 bases). The CDR3 has 13 amino acids. The ends were cut back, 5 bases at V and 4 bases at J, with 11 bases in the middle. CDR1 and CDR2 from the germline V gene are LNHDA and SQIVND (reference sequence).

This chain connects TRBV10-3 to TRBJ1-1; 8 bases map to TRBD1. The junction had 9 bases not matched to a gene; V was cut back by 3 bases and J by 0 bases. CDR1 and CDR2 from the germline V gene are ENHRY and SYGVKD. This CDR3 has 17 residues. As DNA, the CDR3 is TGTGCCATCAGTGACCAAACCGGGACAGGATTGAACACTGAAGCTTTCTTT. Its protein product is CAISDQTGTGLNTEAFF.

The chain's CDR3 is CSVGRTTGGLEQYF. CDR3 DNA sequence: TGCAGCGTTGGACGAACGACAGGGGGCCTCGAGCAGTACTTC. The chain joins TRBV29-1 to TRBJ2-7, with 10 bases identical to TRBD1. Germline-derived CDR1 and CDR2 are SQVTM and ANQGSEA. The CDR3 length is 14 residues. The ends lost 4 bases at V and 6 bases at J; junction bases unmatched: 9.

V usage is TRBV2 and J usage is TRBJ2-7, with TRBD1 identical over 8 bases. The CDR3 extends over 14 amino acids. CDR1 is SNHLY, CDR2 FYNNEI, per germline. The J segment lost 7 bases and the V segment lost 2 bases, leaving 7 bases of the junction unmatched. CDR3 in amino acids: CASSEQGAAWEQYF. CDR3 coding DNA: TGTGCCAGCAGTGAACAGGGGGCGGCGTGGGAGCAGTACTTC.

This clone was recorded a few times. The chain carries TRBV7-9 and TRBJ2-7, with no clear D. Germline V gene data show CDR1 as SEHNR and CDR2 as FQNEAQ (reference sequence). CDR3 length equals 16 residues. Trimming pared 5 bases from V and 2 bases from J, leaving 19 bases between. This CDR3 reads CASSHTSQREAYEQYF. The CDR3, as DNA: TGTGCCAGCAGCCACACCTCACAAAGGGAAGCCTACGAGCAGTACTTC.